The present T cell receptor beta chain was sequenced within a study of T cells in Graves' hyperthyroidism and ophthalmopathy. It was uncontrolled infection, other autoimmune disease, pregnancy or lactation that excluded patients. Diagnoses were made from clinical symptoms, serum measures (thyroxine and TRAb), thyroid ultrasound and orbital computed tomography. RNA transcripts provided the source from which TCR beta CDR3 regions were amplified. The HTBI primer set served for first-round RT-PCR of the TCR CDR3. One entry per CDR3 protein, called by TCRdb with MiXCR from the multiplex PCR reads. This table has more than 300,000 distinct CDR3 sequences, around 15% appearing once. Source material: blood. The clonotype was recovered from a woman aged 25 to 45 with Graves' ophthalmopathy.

The CDR3 nucleotides read TGCAGTGCTAGGAGAGGGGTAGCTAATGAAAAACTGTTTTTT. Translating gives CSARRGVANEKLFF. This chain links TRBV20-1 with TRBJ1-4; possibly TRBD1 for D (5 bases). The germline V gene has CDR1 DFQATT and CDR2 SNEGSKA (reference sequence). Between the trimmed V and J ends, which lost 3 bases and 3 bases, there was a span of 11 bases. CDR3 length: 14 amino acids.